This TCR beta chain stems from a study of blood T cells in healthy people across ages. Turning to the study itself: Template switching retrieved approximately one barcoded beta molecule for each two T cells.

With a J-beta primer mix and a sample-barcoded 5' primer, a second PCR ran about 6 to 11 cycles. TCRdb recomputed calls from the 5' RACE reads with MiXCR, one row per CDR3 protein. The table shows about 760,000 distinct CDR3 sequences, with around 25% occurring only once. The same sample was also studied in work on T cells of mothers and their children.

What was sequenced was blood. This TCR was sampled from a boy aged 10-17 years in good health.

Written as DNA, the CDR3 is TGTGCCAGCAGCTCGGACCTGGGGGGGAAACTGTTTTTT. Translated, it gives CASSSDLGGKLFF. The genes are TRBV7-9 and TRBJ1-4, with a possible D match to TRBD1 (5 bases). Trimming removed 4 bases from V and 11 bases from J, with 14 bases in between. The length of the CDR3 is 13 residues. Per germline, CDR1 SEHNR and CDR2 FQNEAQ (reference sequence).